This T cell receptor beta chain was documented in a study of early T cells in non-severe SARS-CoV-2 infection. Study-wide context: Chains from this unsorted whole-blood bulk RNA could not be paired. Study-wide results and limits: Private and CD4 specificities were missed by VDJdb matching, skewed to anti-spike CD8.

Separate cDNA molecules each had unique molecular identifiers attached to them. Using its own MiXCR run on the 5' RACE reads, TCRdb lists one record per CDR3 protein. This table has about 77,000 distinct CDR3 sequences, about 17% appearing once. This clonotype was seen a few times. The antigen remains unidentified. CDR1 and CDR2 from the germline V gene are SGHRS and YFSETQ. Trimming at V came to 3 bases and at J to 3 bases, leaving 6 bases not matched to a gene. CDR3 length equals 15 residues. The chain joins TRBV5-1 to TRBJ1-3, with 7 bases matching TRBD1. This receptor was obtained from an adult who was a healthcare worker with PCR-confirmed SARS-CoV-2 infection or an uninfected control (not recorded which). Sequenced input: whole blood. CDR3 protein: CASSSTGLGGNTIYF. The CDR3 region has the DNA TGCGCCAGCAGCTCGACAGGGTTAGGTGGAAACACCATATATTTT.